This entry describes one T cell receptor beta chain. Antigen: not known. In germline, CDR1 is ENHRY, CDR2 SYGVKD. V shed 3 bases, J shed 4 bases, and the junction held 6 bases outside the gene matches. CDR3 length: 17 amino acids. This record comes from a study of shared clonotypes between healthy human individuals. Study-level findings and limits: Naive CD4 clonotypes were shared across several donors at 4.5% to 6.5%.

TCRdb's copy holds only in-frame clones and misses some; the assay was immunoSEQ multiplex PCR. Here the sample spans about 79,000 clones, 60% to 80% being singletons. Every donor was a Caucasian adult from Nashville, Tennessee. The source is a man under 40 in good health. The sequenced sample consisted of memory CD8+ T cells sorted from blood. Indicated subset: CD45RO+ cells pooled with CCR7-negative TemRA cells. V usage is TRBV10-3 and J usage is TRBJ2-1, with 13 bases lining up with TRBD2. CDR3: CAISDPRLAGGYNEQFF. CDR3 nucleotide sequence: TGTGCCATCAGTGACCCCCGACTAGCGGGAGGATACAATGAGCAGTTCTTC.